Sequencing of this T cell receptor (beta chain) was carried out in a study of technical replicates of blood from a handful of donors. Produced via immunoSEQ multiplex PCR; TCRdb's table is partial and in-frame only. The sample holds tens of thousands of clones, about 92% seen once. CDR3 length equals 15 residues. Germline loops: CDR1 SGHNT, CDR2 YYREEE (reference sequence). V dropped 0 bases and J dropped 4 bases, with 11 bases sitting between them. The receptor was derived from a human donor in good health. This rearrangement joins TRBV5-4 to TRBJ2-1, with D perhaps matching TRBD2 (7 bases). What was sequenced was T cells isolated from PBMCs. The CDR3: CASSLGGGRYNEQFF. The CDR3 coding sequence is TGTGCCAGCAGCTTGGGCGGGGGCAGGTACAATGAGCAGTTCTTC.